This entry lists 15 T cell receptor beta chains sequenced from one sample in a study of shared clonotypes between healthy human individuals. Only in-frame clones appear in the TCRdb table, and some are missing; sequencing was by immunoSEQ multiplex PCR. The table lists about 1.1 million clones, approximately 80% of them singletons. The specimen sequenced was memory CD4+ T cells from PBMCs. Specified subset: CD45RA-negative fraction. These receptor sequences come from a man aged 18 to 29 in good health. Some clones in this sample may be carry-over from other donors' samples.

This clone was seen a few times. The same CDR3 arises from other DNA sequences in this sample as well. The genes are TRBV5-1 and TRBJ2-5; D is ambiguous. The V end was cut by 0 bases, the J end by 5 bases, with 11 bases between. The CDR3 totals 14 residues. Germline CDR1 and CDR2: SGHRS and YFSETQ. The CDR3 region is CASSLVGPGETQYF. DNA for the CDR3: TGCGCCAGCAGCTTGGTGGGCCCTGGGGAGACCCAGTACTTC.

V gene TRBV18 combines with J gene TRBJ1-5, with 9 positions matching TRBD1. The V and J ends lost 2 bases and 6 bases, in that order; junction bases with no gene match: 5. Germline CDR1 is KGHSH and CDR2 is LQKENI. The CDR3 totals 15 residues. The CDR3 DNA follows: TGTGCCAGCTCACCAGTGGGACAGGGTGGTCAGCCCCAGCATTTT. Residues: CASSPVGQGGQPQHF. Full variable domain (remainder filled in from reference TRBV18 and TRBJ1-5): NAGVMQNPRHLVRRRGQEARLRCSPMKGHSHVYWYRQLPEEGLKFMVYLQKENIIDESGMPKERFSAEFPKEGPSILRIQQVVRGDSAAYFCASSPVGQGGQPQHFGDGTRLSIL.

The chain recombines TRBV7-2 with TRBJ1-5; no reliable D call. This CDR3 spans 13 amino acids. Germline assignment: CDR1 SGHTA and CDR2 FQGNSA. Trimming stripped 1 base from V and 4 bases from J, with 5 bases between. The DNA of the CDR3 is TGTGCCAGCAGCTTAGGGAATAATCAGCCCCAGCATTTT. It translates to CASSLGNNQPQHF.

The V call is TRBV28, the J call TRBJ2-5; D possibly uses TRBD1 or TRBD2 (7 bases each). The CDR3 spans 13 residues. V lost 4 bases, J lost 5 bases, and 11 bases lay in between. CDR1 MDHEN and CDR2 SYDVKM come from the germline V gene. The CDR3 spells CASSSGGAETQYF. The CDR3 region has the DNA TGTGCCAGCAGTTCAGGGGGGGCGGAGACCCAGTACTTC.

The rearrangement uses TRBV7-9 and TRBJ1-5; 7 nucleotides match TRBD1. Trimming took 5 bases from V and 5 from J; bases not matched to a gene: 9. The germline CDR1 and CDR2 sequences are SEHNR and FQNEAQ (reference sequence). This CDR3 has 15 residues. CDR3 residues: CASSKIQGKDQPQHF. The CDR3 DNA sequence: TGTGCCAGCAGCAAAATACAGGGGAAAGATCAGCCCCAGCATTTT.

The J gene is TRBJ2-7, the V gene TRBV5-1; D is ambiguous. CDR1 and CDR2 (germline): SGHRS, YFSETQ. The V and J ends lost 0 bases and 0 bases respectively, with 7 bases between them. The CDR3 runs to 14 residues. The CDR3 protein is CASSLVPGSYEQYF. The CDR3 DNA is TGCGCCAGCAGCTTGGTCCCCGGCTCCTACGAGCAGTACTTC. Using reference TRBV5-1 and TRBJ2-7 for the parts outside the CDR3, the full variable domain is KAGVTQTPRYLIKTRGQQVTLSCSPISGHRSVSWYQQTPGQGLQFLFEYFSETQRNKGNFPGRFSGRQFSNSRSEMNVSTLELGDSALYLCASSLVPGSYEQYFGPGTRLTVT.

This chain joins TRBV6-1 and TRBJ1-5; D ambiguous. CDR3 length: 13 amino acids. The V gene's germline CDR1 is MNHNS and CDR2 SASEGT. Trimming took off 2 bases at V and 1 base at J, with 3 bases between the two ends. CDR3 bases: TGTGCCAGCAGTGAATGGAGCAATCAGCCCCAGCATTTT. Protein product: CASSEWSNQPQHF.

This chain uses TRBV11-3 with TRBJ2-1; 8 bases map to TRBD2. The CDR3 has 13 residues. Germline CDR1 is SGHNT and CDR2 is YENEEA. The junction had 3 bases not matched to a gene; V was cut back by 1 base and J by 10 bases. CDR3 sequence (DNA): TGTGCCAGCAGCTTAGGGACTAGCTCCGAGCAGTTCTTC. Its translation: CASSLGTSSEQFF.

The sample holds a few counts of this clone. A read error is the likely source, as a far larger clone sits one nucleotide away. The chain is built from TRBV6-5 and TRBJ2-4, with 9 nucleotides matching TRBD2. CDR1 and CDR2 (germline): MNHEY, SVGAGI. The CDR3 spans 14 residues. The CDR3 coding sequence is TGTGCCGGCAGTTCCAGCGGGAGGACTAACATTCAGTACTTC. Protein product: CAGSSSGRTNIQYF.

CDR3 DNA: TGTGCCAGCAGCTTGAACCGTGCCTACGAGCAGTACTTC. Amino acid sequence: CASSLNRAYEQYF. The chain recombines TRBV5-6 with TRBJ2-7; D gene unclear. V shed 1 base and J shed 2 bases, with 7 bases lying between them. Germline V gene data show CDR1 as SGHDT and CDR2 as YYEEEE. The CDR3 runs to 13 residues.

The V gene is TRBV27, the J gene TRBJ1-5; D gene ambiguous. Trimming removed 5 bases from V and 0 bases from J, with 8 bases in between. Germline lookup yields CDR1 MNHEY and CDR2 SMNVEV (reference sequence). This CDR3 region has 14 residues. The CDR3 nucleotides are TGTGCCAGCAGTGCAGGTTATAGCAATCAGCCCCAGCATTTT. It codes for CASSAGYSNQPQHF.

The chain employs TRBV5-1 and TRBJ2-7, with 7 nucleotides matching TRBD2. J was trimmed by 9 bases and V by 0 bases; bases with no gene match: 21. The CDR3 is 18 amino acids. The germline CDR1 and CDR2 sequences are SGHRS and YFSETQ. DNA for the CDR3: TGCGCCAGCAGCTTGGGGAGGGGCACTAGCGATCCGACGATTCGGCAGTACTTC. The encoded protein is CASSLGRGTSDPTIRQYF.

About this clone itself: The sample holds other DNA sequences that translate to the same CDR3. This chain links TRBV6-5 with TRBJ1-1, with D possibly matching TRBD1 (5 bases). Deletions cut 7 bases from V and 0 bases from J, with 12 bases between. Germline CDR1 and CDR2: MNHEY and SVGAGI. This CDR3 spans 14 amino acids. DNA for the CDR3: TGTGCCAGCACGGGGGGGGGATTGAACACTGAAGCTTTCTTT. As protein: CASTGGGLNTEAFF.

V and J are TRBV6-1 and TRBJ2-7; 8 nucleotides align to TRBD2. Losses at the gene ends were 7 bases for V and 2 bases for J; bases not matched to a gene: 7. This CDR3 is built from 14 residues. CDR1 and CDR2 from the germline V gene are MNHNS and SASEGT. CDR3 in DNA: TGTGCCAGCATGGTGGGGACTAGAGCCTACGAGCAGTACTTC. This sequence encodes CASMVGTRAYEQYF.

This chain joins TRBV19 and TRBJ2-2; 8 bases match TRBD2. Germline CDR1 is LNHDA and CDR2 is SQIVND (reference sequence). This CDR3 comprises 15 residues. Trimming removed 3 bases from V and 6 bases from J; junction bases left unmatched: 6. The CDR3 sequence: CASSIRRAGAGELFF. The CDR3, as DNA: TGTGCCAGTAGTATCAGGAGAGCGGGAGCCGGGGAGCTGTTTTTT.